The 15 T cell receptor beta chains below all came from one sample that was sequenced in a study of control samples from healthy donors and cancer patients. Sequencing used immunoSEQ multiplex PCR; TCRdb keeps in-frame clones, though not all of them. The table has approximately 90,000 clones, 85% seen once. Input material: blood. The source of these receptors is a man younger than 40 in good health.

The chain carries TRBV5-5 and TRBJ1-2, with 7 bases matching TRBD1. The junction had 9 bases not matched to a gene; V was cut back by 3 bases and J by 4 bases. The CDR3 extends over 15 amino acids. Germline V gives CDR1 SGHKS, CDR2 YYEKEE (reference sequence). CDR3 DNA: TGTGCCAGCAGCTCGACAGGGTCCCTATCCTATGGCTACACCTTC. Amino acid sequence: CASSSTGSLSYGYTF.

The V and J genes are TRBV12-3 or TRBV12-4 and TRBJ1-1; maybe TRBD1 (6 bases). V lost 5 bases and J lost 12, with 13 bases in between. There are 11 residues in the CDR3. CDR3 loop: CASSRKGGSFF. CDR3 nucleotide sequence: TGTGCCAGCAGTCGAAAGGGGGGTTCTTTCTTT.

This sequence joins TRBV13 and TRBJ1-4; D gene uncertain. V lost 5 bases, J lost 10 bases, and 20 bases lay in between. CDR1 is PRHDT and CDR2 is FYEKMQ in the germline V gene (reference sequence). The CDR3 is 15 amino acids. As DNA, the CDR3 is TGTGCCAGCAGCAACCCAGTGAGTGAGGGCGGAAAACTGTTTTTT. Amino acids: CASSNPVSEGGKLFF.

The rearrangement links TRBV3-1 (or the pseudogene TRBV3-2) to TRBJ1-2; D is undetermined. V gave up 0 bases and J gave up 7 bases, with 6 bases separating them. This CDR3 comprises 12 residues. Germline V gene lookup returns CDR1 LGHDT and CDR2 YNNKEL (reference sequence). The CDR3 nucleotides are TGTGCCAGCAGCCAAGAAGATAGTGGCTACACCTTC. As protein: CASSQEDSGYTF.

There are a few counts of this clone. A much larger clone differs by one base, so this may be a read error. CDR3 nucleotide sequence: TGTGCCAGCAGCTTAGCGGACAGCTACGAGCAGTACTTC. Translated, it gives CASSLADSYEQYF. This rearrangement joins TRBV7-8 to TRBJ2-7, with D maybe TRBD1 (6 bases). The CDR3 has 13 amino acids. V was cut by 0 bases and J by 3 bases, with 6 bases left in between. The germline CDR1 and CDR2 sequences are SGHVS and FQNEAQ.

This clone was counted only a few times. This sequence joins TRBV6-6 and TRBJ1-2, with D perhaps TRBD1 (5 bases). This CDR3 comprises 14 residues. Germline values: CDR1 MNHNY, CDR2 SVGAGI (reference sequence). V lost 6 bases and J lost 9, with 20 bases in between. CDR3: CASRPSAGAHSYTF. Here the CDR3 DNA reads TGTGCCAGCAGACCTTCGGCCGGGGCCCACAGCTACACCTTC.

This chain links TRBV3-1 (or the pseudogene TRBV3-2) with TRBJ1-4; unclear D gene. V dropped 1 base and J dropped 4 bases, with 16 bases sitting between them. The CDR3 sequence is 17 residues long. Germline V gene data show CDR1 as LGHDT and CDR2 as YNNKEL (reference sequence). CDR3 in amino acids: CASSQAKSGSYNEKLFF. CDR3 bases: TGTGCCAGCAGCCAAGCTAAATCCGGGAGCTATAATGAAAAACTGTTTTTT.

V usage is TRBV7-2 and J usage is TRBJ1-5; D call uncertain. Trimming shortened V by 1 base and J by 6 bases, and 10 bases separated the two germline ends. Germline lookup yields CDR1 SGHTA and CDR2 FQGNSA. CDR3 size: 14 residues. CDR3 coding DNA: TGTGCCAGCAGCTTAGTGGGAGGCCGTCAGCCCCAGCATTTT. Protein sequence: CASSLVGGRQPQHF.

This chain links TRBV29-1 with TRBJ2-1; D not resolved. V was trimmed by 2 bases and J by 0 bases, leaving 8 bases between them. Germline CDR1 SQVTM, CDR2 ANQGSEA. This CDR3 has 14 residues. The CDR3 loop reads CSVEPPSSYNEQFF. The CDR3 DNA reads TGCAGCGTTGAACCCCCAAGCTCCTACAATGAGCAGTTCTTC.

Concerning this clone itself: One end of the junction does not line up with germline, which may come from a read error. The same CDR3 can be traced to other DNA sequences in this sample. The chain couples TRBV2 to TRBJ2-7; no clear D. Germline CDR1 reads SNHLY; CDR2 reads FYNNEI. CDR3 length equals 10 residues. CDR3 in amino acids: CASRGYEQYF. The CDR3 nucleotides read TGTGCCAGCAGGGGCTACGAGCAGTATTTC.

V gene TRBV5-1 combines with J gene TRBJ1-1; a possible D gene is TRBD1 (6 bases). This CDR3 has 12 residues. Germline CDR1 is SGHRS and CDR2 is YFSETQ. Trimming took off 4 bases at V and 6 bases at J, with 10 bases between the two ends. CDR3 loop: CASSLDSSEAFF. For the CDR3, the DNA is TGCGCCAGCAGCCTGGACAGCTCTGAAGCTTTCTTT.

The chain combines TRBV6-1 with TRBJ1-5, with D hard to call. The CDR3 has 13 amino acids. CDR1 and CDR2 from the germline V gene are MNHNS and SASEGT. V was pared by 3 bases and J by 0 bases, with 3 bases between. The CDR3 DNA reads TGTGCCAGCAGTGACGTTAGCAATCAGCCCCAGCATTTT. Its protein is CASSDVSNQPQHF.

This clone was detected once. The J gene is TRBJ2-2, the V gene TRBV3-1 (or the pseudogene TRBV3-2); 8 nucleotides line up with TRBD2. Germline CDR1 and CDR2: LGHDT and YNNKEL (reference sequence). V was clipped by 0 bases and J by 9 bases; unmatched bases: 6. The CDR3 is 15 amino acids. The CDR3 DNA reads TGTGCCAGCAGCCAAGATAGGAGCGGGGGTAGGGAGCTGTTTTTT. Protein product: CASSQDRSGGRELFF.

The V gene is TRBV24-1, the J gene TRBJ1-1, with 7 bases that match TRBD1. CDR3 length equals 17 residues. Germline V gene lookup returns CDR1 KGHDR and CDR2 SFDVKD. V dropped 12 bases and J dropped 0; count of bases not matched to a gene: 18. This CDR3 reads CAPQWNRDRRLNTEAFF. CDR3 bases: TGTGCCCCCCAGTGGAACCGGGACAGAAGATTGAACACTGAAGCTTTCTTT.

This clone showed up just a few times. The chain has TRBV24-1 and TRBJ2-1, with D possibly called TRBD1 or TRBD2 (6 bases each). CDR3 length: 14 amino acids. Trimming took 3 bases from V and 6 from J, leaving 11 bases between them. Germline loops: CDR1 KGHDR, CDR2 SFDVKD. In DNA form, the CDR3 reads TGTGCCACCAGTGATGTAAGGGGGGCCAATGAGCAGTTCTTC. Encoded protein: CATSDVRGANEQFF.